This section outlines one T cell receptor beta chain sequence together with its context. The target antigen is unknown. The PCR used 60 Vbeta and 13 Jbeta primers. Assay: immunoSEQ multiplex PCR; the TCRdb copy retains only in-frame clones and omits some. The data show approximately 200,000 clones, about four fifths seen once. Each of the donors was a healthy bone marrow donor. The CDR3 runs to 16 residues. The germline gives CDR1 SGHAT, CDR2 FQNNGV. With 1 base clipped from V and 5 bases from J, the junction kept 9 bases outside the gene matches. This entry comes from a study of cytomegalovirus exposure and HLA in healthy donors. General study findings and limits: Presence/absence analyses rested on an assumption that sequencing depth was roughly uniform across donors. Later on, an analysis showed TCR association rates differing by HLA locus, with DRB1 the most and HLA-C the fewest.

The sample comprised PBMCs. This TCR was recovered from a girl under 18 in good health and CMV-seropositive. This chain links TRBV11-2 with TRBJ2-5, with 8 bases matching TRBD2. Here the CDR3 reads CASSLAAGGWFETQYF. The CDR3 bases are TGTGCCAGCAGCTTAGCTGCGGGGGGCTGGTTTGAGACCCAGTACTTC.